Following are 16 T cell receptor beta chains from one sample sequenced in a study of OX40 agonist ivuxolimab in advanced cancers. Profiling relied on immunoSEQ multiplex PCR, and the TCRdb table lists in-frame clones only, not all of them. The sample includes roughly 83,000 clones, about 88% of them seen just once. The sample in question was CD4+ or CD8+ T cells sorted from blood, obtained in a trial of the OX40 agonist ivuxolimab. Receptors originate from an adult with an advanced solid tumor such as melanoma, head and neck, liver or kidney cancer.

On this clone: This sample includes further DNA sequences coding for the same CDR3. The chain carries TRBV18 and TRBJ2-3; D not resolved. V was clipped by 0 bases and J by 0 bases, with 1 base between them. Germline V gene sequence: CDR1 KGHSH, CDR2 LQKENI. This CDR3 has 13 amino acids. CDR3 loop: CASSPPSTDTQYF. CDR3 sequence (DNA): TGTGCCAGCTCACCACCAAGCACAGATACGCAGTATTTT.

The J gene is TRBJ2-7, the V gene TRBV9, with D hard to call. Trimming pared 4 bases from V and 2 bases from J, leaving 16 bases between. The CDR3 consists of 15 residues. In germline, CDR1 is SGDLS, CDR2 YYNGEE. CDR3 protein: CASSSRASLPYEQYF. CDR3 coding DNA: TGTGCCAGCAGCTCTCGGGCCAGCCTCCCCTACGAGCAGTACTTC.

The rearrangement joins TRBV11-2 to TRBJ1-3; the D is unclear. The V gene's germline CDR1 is SGHAT and CDR2 FQNNGV. The V and J ends lost 1 base and 0 bases respectively, with 4 bases between them. This CDR3 contains 14 residues. The CDR3 sequence is CASSLGVSGNTIYF. The CDR3, as DNA: TGTGCCAGCAGCTTAGGCGTCTCTGGAAACACCATATATTTT.

This rearrangement joins TRBV18 to TRBJ2-2; 10 bases agree with TRBD2. V dropped 3 bases and J dropped 6; count of bases not matched to a gene: 4. CDR1 is KGHSH, CDR2 LQKENI, per germline. The CDR3 runs to 15 residues. CDR3: CASSPTSGRAGELFF. CDR3 bases: TGTGCCAGCTCACCGACGAGCGGGAGGGCCGGGGAGCTGTTTTTT.

This clone was counted only a few times. The CDR3 DNA follows: TGTGCCAGCAGCGTAGGGGCTAGCGGTTCCTACGAGCAGTACTTC. Translation: CASSVGASGSYEQYF. The V gene is TRBV9, the J gene TRBJ2-7; TRBD2 agrees at 7 bases. V gave up 0 bases and J gave up 1 base; unmatched junction bases: 4. The CDR3 loop spans 15 amino acids. In germline, CDR1 is SGDLS, CDR2 YYNGEE.

The chain is built from TRBV19 and TRBJ2-1; the D is unclear. The germline V gene has CDR1 LNHDA and CDR2 SQIVND (reference sequence). V was trimmed by 8 bases and J by 6 bases, leaving 8 bases between them. The CDR3 is 11 residues long. The CDR3 nucleotides read TGTGCCAGTTTTGGCCTCAATGAGCAGTTCTTC. It specifies CASFGLNEQFF.

V and J are TRBV7-2 and TRBJ1-1; D not resolved. V gave up 2 bases and J gave up 5 bases, with 12 bases separating them. The germline V gene has CDR1 SGHTA and CDR2 FQGNSA. The CDR3 has 14 residues. The CDR3 nucleotides are TGTGCCAGCAGCTTAACGGGAAGGAGAACTGAAGCTTTCTTT. Its protein product is CASSLTGRRTEAFF.

This clone has just one count. The chain links TRBV6-5 to TRBJ1-1; the D is unclear. The V end lost 2 bases, the J end lost 7 bases, and 14 bases lay between the germline ends. This CDR3 has 14 residues. Germline V gives CDR1 MNHEY, CDR2 SVGAGI. CDR3 DNA sequence: TGTGCCAGCAGTTACGTAGGCCGGGGTAGTGAAGCTTTCTTT. This sequence encodes CASSYVGRGSEAFF.

This clone was detected only a few times. The genes are TRBV2 and TRBJ2-5; maybe TRBD1 (7 bases). Trimming cost V 7 bases and J 5 bases, with 14 bases left between them. The germline V gene has CDR1 SNHLY and CDR2 FYNNEI. This CDR3 is 13 amino acids long. This CDR3 reads CASKGAGWETQYF. As DNA, the CDR3 is TGTGCCAGCAAGGGGGCGGGATGGGAGACCCAGTACTTC.

The chain recombines TRBV7-8 with TRBJ1-1; D remains ambiguous. Looked up from germline, CDR1 is SGHVS and CDR2 is FQNEAQ. The V end lost 2 bases, the J end lost 4 bases, and 14 bases lay between the germline ends. The CDR3 consists of 15 residues. CDR3 residues: CASSLLQSRATEAFF. In nucleotides, the CDR3 is TGTGCCAGCAGCTTACTACAGTCAAGGGCCACTGAAGCTTTCTTT. Full variable domain (rest looked up from reference TRBV7-8 and TRBJ1-1): GAGVSQSPRYKVAKRGQDVALRCDPISGHVSLFWYQQALGQGPEFLTYFQNEAQLDKSGLPSDRFFAERPEGSVSTLKIQRTQQEDSAVYLCASSLLQSRATEAFFGQGTRLTVV.

The V and J genes are TRBV11-3 and TRBJ2-3, with a tentative D call TRBD2 (5 bases). Between the trimmed V and J ends, which lost 2 bases and 5 bases, there was a span of 11 bases. CDR1 and CDR2 (germline): SGHNT, YENEEA. There are 14 residues in the CDR3. For the CDR3, the DNA is TGTGCCAGCAGCTTACGAGGGAAAGGAGATACGCAGTATTTT. It codes for CASSLRGKGDTQYF.

This sequence joins TRBV4-3 and TRBJ2-1, with D possibly matching TRBD1 (5 bases). Germline V lookup: CDR1 LGHNA, CDR2 YSLEER. The CDR3 totals 20 residues. Trimming removed 0 bases at V and 7 bases at J, with 28 bases between. The CDR3: CASSQDRVRGWSQSNNEQFF. DNA for the CDR3: TGCGCCAGCAGCCAAGATAGGGTAAGGGGTTGGTCCCAATCTAATAATGAGCAGTTCTTC.

With respect to this clone: The identical CDR3 is also encoded by other nucleotide sequences in the sample. The V and J genes are TRBV29-1 and TRBJ1-2; TRBD1 agrees at 8 bases. The ends lost 4 bases at V and 0 bases at J; junction bases unmatched: 1. Germline CDR1 SQVTM, CDR2 ANQGSEA. The CDR3 covers 13 residues. The CDR3 DNA reads as TGCAGCGTTGTACAGGGGGCTAACTATGGCTACACCTTC. Residues: CSVVQGANYGYTF.

This clone showed up just once. The V gene is TRBV4-2, the J gene TRBJ2-3; 13 bases match TRBD2. Germline CDR1 and CDR2: LGHNA and YNFKEQ. J lost 5 bases, V lost 0 bases, and 5 bases had no gene match. This CDR3 contains 17 residues. CDR3 bases: TGTGCCAGCAGCCAAGACGGACTAGCGGGAGTAGGAGATACGCAGTATTTT. Translation gives CASSQDGLAGVGDTQYF.

The chain links TRBV5-1 to TRBJ1-4, with D perhaps TRBD1 (6 bases). V lost 4 bases and J lost 5, with 18 bases in between. Germline CDR1 and CDR2: SGHRS and YFSETQ. The CDR3 is made up of 16 amino acids. In DNA, the CDR3 is TGCGCCAGCAGCCTGGAGGGCGGACAGAGGAATGAAAAACTGTTTTTT. It specifies CASSLEGGQRNEKLFF.

This rearrangement joins TRBV7-2 to TRBJ2-5; no definite D call. The germline gives CDR1 SGHTA, CDR2 FQGNSA. The CDR3 consists of 12 residues. Trimming shortened V by 4 bases and J by 1 base, and 4 bases separated the two germline ends. This CDR3 is CASSWSQETQYF. DNA for the CDR3: TGTGCCAGCAGCTGGTCCCAAGAGACCCAGTACTTC.